The 14 T cell receptor beta chains reported below all come from one sample, sequenced in a study of blood T cell repertoires in COVID-19. The method was immunoSEQ multiplex PCR; TCRdb's version includes in-frame clones alone and lacks a portion of them. Among a few hundred thousand clones listed, nearly 90% were seen once. Material for sequencing was PBMCs or T cells enriched from blood (not recorded which). The receptors shown here come from a man in his thirties or forties who had been exposed to COVID-19.

The chain joins TRBV12-3 or TRBV12-4 to TRBJ1-6, with unresolved D. The CDR3 is made up of 12 amino acids. Trimming removed 3 bases at V and 15 bases at J, with 12 bases between. The CDR3 region has the DNA TGTGCCAGCAGTTTTAATCTGGGGAGCCTCCACTTT. Residues: CASSFNLGSLHF.

The chain joins TRBV27 to TRBJ1-2; the match to TRBD1 covers 9 bases. The V segment lost 6 bases and the J segment 6 bases; nucleotides outside the gene matches: 11. There are 15 residues in the CDR3. Germline CDR1 is MNHEY and CDR2 is SMNVEV (reference sequence). CDR3 nucleotide sequence: TGTGCCAGCAGCGGGACAGGGCAACTTCGAAATGGCTACACCTTC. This translates into CASSGTGQLRNGYTF.

The chain employs TRBV4-1 and TRBJ2-7, with a tentative D call TRBD2 (6 bases). CDR3 size: 19 residues. The germline V gene encodes CDR1 MGHRA and CDR2 YSYEKL. The V end lost 6 bases, the J end lost 5 bases, and 32 bases lay between the germline ends. DNA of the CDR3: TGCGCCAGCAGACGCACTCCTGGGCAAAGGGAGGTACTTGCGGACGAGCAGTACTTC. This encodes CASRRTPGQREVLADEQYF.

DNA for the CDR3: TGTGCCAGCAGCTTGGGAGGGCACGAAGCTTTCTTT. Translating it yields CASSLGGHEAFF. V usage is TRBV5-8 and J usage is TRBJ1-1; D is ambiguous. V lost 0 bases to trimming and J lost 8 bases, with 8 bases between them. The germline V gene has CDR1 SGHTS and CDR2 YDEGEE. The CDR3 has 12 residues. The full variable domain, its missing parts supplied by reference TRBV5-8 and TRBJ1-1, is EAGVTQSPTHLIKTRGQQATLRCSPISGHTSVYWYQQALGLGLQFLLWYDEGEERNRGNFPPRFSGRQFPNYSSELNVNALELEDSALYLCASSLGGHEAFFGQGTRLTVV.

V is TRBV3-1 (or the pseudogene TRBV3-2) and J is TRBJ2-1, with D tentatively TRBD1 (6 bases). Between the trimmed V and J ends, which lost 2 bases and 2 bases, there was a span of 13 bases. Germline lookup yields CDR1 LGHDT and CDR2 YNNKEL (reference sequence). The CDR3 extends over 16 amino acids. For the CDR3, the DNA is TGTGCCAGCAGCCAAACTTCAGGGGCTGCCTACAATGAGCAGTTCTTC. Its protein product is CASSQTSGAAYNEQFF.

V and J are TRBV13 and TRBJ2-3, with 8 bases that match TRBD2. The germline CDR1 and CDR2 sequences are PRHDT and FYEKMQ (reference sequence). The CDR3 is made up of 15 amino acids. V shed 7 bases, J shed 6 bases, and the junction held 12 bases outside the gene matches. The CDR3 reads CASTSLGGAGDTQYF. The CDR3 nucleotides are TGTGCCAGCACCTCCCTCGGGGGGGCCGGGGATACGCAGTATTTT.

The genes are TRBV11-3 and TRBJ2-3, with 8 bases aligning to TRBD2. The germline gives CDR1 SGHNT, CDR2 YENEEA. The CDR3 extends over 15 amino acids. Germline trimming cut 0 bases from V and 6 bases from J; bases unmatched to any gene: 5. DNA for the CDR3: TGTGCCAGCAGCTTAGACGGGGGGGCGGGTGATACGCAGTATTTT. Its translation: CASSLDGGAGDTQYF.

The chain links TRBV6-1 to TRBJ2-1, with 10 bases identical to TRBD1. The CDR3 contains 15 residues. Germline CDR1 is MNHNS and CDR2 is SASEGT. After removal of 1 base from V and 7 bases from J, the junction contained 4 bases not matched to a gene. The chain's CDR3 is CASSEGQGAINEQFF. CDR3 nucleotides: TGTGCCAGCAGTGAAGGACAGGGGGCCATTAATGAGCAGTTCTTC.

CDR3 DNA: TGTGCCAGCAGCCAAGATTGGAACTCGGGGAAGCAGTACTTC. It is translated as CASSQDWNSGKQYF. The chain has TRBV3-1 (or the pseudogene TRBV3-2) and TRBJ2-7; TRBD2 might be the D (5 bases). V was shortened by 0 bases and J by 8 bases, with 14 bases between the two germline ends. The CDR3 has 14 residues. Looked up from germline, CDR1 is LGHDT and CDR2 is YNNKEL (reference sequence).

This chain uses TRBV4-3 with TRBJ1-4, with D hard to call. Germline lookup yields CDR1 LGHNA and CDR2 YSLEER. The CDR3 spans 13 residues. The germline V and J ends were trimmed by 1 base and 3 bases, with 3 bases remaining between them. The CDR3 bases are TGCGCCAGCAGCCAAGCGGCTAATGAAAAACTGTTTTTT. The encoded protein is CASSQAANEKLFF.

The V gene is TRBV5-1, the J gene TRBJ1-6, with no clear D. Per the germline V gene, CDR1 is SGHRS and CDR2 is YFSETQ. The CDR3 sequence is 13 residues long. The ends were cut back, 1 base at V and 8 bases at J, with 7 bases in the middle. CDR3 DNA sequence: TGCGCCAGCAGCTTGTATCGGTATTCACCCCTCCACTTT. Protein: CASSLYRYSPLHF.

The chain carries TRBV9 and TRBJ1-5, with TRBD1 identical over 9 bases. The CDR3 runs to 19 residues. V gave up 4 bases and J gave up 2 bases; unmatched junction bases: 16. CDR1 is SGDLS, CDR2 YYNGEE, per germline. CDR3 bases: TGTGCCAGCAGCCCCCACCCGGGACAGGGAAGAATCGGCAATCAGCCCCAGCATTTT. Translating gives CASSPHPGQGRIGNQPQHF.

This chain joins TRBV11-2 and TRBJ2-1, with 12 positions matching TRBD2. Germline trimming cut 5 bases from V and 6 bases from J; bases unmatched to any gene: 5. From germline, CDR1 is SGHAT and CDR2 FQNNGV. The CDR3 loop spans 15 amino acids. The CDR3 sequence: CASSLRTSGANEQFF. The CDR3, as DNA: TGTGCCAGCAGCCTACGGACTAGCGGGGCCAATGAGCAGTTCTTC.

V is TRBV2 and J is TRBJ2-7; D is unresolved. The CDR3 consists of 13 residues. V was shortened by 0 bases and J by 1 base, with 4 bases between the two germline ends. The germline V gene encodes CDR1 SNHLY and CDR2 FYNNEI. The CDR3: CASSEAPSYEQYF. The CDR3 region has the DNA TGTGCCAGCAGTGAAGCCCCTTCCTACGAGCAGTACTTC.